This entry lists 5 T cell receptor beta chains sequenced from one sample in a study of cytomegalovirus exposure and HLA in healthy donors. With 60 Vbeta and 13 Jbeta primers, the PCR was carried out. Sequencing used immunoSEQ multiplex PCR; TCRdb keeps in-frame clones, though not all of them. The profile covers about 190,000 clones, with approximately 80% appearing a single time and around 2% taken by the ten largest. Material: PBMCs. The receptors originated from a woman younger than 30 in good health and CMV-seropositive.

The genes are TRBV18 and TRBJ2-5; D may be TRBD1 (5 bases). CDR1 is KGHSH, CDR2 LQKENI, per germline. V was clipped by 3 bases and J by 5 bases, with 10 bases between them. The CDR3 consists of 13 residues. The CDR3, as DNA: TGTGCCAGCTCACCTAGGGGTGTCGAGACCCAGTACTTC. Translated, it gives CASSPRGVETQYF.

The chain combines TRBV4-1 with TRBJ1-3; D is uncertain. The CDR3 has 16 amino acids. Trimming removed 1 base at V and 0 bases at J, with 10 bases between. Germline loops: CDR1 MGHRA, CDR2 YSYEKL. The DNA for the CDR3 is TGCGCCAGCAGCCAAGGGGCGGGCCACTCTGGAAACACCATATATTTT. This encodes CASSQGAGHSGNTIYF.

This clone was counted only a few times. The chain employs TRBV7-6 and TRBJ1-2, with 10 bases identical to TRBD1. V lost 4 bases and J lost 8; bases outside the gene matches: 10. The CDR3 consists of 15 residues. CDR1 and CDR2 from the germline V gene are SGHVS and FNYEAQ. CDR3 loop: CASSSNRQGARGYTF. The CDR3, as DNA: TGTGCCAGCAGCTCCAATCGACAGGGGGCGCGGGGCTACACCTTC. Full variable domain (missing parts from reference TRBV7-6 and TRBJ1-2): GAGVSQSPRYKVTKRGQDVALRCDPISGHVSLYWYRQALGQGPEFLTYFNYEAQQDKSGLPNDRFSAERPEGSISTLTIQRTEQRDSAMYRCASSSNRQGARGYTFGSGTRLTVV.

This chain links TRBV6-1 with TRBJ2-5; D not resolved. The CDR3 length is 15 residues. V lost 7 bases and J 4 bases, leaving 19 bases between the germline ends. Germline V gives CDR1 MNHNS, CDR2 SASEGT. As DNA, the CDR3 is TGTGCCAGCACCGATGGAGTGGGTTCGGCAGAGACCCAGTACTTC. Protein sequence: CASTDGVGSAETQYF.

This clone was recorded once. The J gene is TRBJ1-1, the V gene TRBV4-1, with a possible D match to TRBD1 (5 bases). Germline V gives CDR1 MGHRA, CDR2 YSYEKL. Trimming stripped 0 bases from V and 3 bases from J, with 14 bases between. This CDR3 is 16 amino acids long. CDR3 DNA: TGCGCCAGCAGCCAAGATGGCGGGGGGGTGGACACTGAAGCTTTCTTT. This codes for CASSQDGGGVDTEAFF.